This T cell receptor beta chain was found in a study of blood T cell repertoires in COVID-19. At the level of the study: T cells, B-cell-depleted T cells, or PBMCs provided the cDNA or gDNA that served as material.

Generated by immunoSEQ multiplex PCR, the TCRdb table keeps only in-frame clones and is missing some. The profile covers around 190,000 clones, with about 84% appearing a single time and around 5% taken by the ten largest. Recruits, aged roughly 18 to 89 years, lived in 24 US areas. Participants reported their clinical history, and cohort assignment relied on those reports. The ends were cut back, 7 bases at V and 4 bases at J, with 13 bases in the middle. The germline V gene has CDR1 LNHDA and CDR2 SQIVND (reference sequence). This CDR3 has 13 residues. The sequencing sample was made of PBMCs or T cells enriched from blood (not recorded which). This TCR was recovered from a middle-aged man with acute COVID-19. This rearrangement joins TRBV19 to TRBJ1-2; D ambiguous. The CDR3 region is CASTPGRAYGYTF. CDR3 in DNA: TGTGCCAGTACCCCGGGGAGGGCCTATGGCTACACCTTC.